This record covers a single T cell receptor (beta chain). Its antigen is still unknown. Base qualities are not at hand, and no much larger clone is one base apart. TCR cDNA was made using 5'RACE template switching, a step that added a universal primer site and unique molecular identifiers. Priming of cDNA synthesis was performed from both the TCR alpha and TCR beta constant segments. Libraries were amplified in two PCR steps, with sample barcodes and sequencing adapters added in the second step. Sequencing of libraries was performed on Illumina HiSeq 2500 (2x100 bp) or NovaSeq (2x150 bp). The study's own analysis went as follows. Demultiplexing of reads and collapsing into UMI consensus sequences were performed with MIGEC, and V(D)J alignment was carried out with MiXCR. Vaccine-responding clonotypes were identified with edgeR using replicate PBMC samples, with FDR below 0.01 and a log2 fold change above 5 up to day 15 being required. Each bulk clonotype was labeled CD4 or CD8 based on which sequenced repertoire, CD4 or CD8, contained the clonotype at higher abundance. The raw public reads went through TCRdb reprocessing: fastp at Q25, MiXCR clone calling, in-frame beta chains kept. Every distinct CDR3 protein forms one entry, paired with its most common genes and DNA. None of the V and J calls come from the authors' own analysis; TCRdb made them. This sample is represented by 250,000 or so distinct CDR3 sequences; 6.5% to 8.5% of them were singletons. Approximately 0.84% of the sample rests with the top ten.

The germline V gene provides CDR1 SNHLY and CDR2 FYNNEI. V sheds 7 bases and J sheds 10 bases, leaving 11 bases between their ends. The CDR3 numbers 11 residues from cysteine through phenylalanine. Only the CDR3 DNA is retained, 33 bases long and in frame from the first base. These data come from a study of T cells after yellow fever vaccination (dated 2019 in TCRdb). A note on the overall study: Libraries from fractions with low cell numbers were prepared with the SMART-Seq v4 Ultra Low Input RNA kit. Blood was collected at multiple timepoints before and after primary and secondary immunization, and bulk PBMC replicates and cell subsets were isolated. Two healthy male donors, one aged 18 to 30 and one aged 30 to 40 years, made up the cohort. To follow T-cell clones before and after both primary and booster YFV17D yellow fever vaccination, bulk TCR alpha and beta repertoires underwent longitudinal sequencing. Study-wide conclusions, independent of this receptor: FACS-sorted repertoires could contain abundant contaminating clonotypes from the bulk population, so computational filtering was required. After the booster, most of the clones that had expanded following primary vaccination were detected again (roughly 96% of CD4 and 85% to 90% of CD8), which suggests that memory was broadly maintained. The secondary T-cell response was weaker than the primary response but faster, peaking on day 5 instead of day 15. A small fraction of clonotypes showed up in both the CD4 and CD8 compartments, probably as a result of convergent recombination. Because the study included only two donors, the extent to which the findings can be generalized is limited.

The sample's treatment or condition label, decoded: live attenuated yellow fever vaccine strain. A standard Ficoll-Paque protocol was used to isolate PBMCs from peripheral blood. CD4 and CD8 T-cell fractions were isolated with Dynabeads CD4 and CD8 positive selection kits. TriZol was used to extract RNA from bulk PBMCs, from CD4 and CD8 fractions, and from dextramer-positive and dextramer-negative fractions. Sequencing used CD4+ T cells sorted from PBMCs, obtained 15 days after the yellow fever booster vaccination. The V and J segments used are TRBV2 and TRBJ2-1, with no confidently assigned D gene. This receptor was obtained from a man aged 25-45 years who received the YFV17D yellow fever vaccine. The bases are TGTGCCAGCACCAACTTGAAAGAGCAGTTCTTC. The translation is CASTNLKEQFF.